The present T cell receptor (beta chain) was sequenced within a study of cytomegalovirus exposure and HLA in healthy donors. Study results and limitations: According to the study, 160 or so TCR beta chains were cytomegalovirus-associated. Another analysis was done later, and it associated 15,000 or so TCR beta sequences with HLA alleles at 0.05 false discovery rate. Sequencing probably produced one cluster of sequence variants that were highly shared.

Of note for this clone: The antigen remains undetermined.

This CDR3 has 13 residues. CDR1 is SGHVS and CDR2 is FQNEAQ in the germline V gene. Trimming took off 6 bases at V and 1 base at J, with 7 bases between the two ends. When sampled, the donors appeared nominally healthy, though they likely had unrecorded immune exposures. Primers included in the PCR were 60 Vbeta and 13 Jbeta primers. Profiling relied on immunoSEQ multiplex PCR, and the TCRdb table lists in-frame clones only, not all of them. The listing records 130,000 to 150,000 clones. The chain combines TRBV7-8 with TRBJ1-5, with D unclear. Sample: PBMCs. The TCR was taken from a middle-aged man in good health and CMV-seronegative. DNA for the CDR3: TGTGCCAGCAGTCCCCTAAGCAATCAGCCCCAGCATTTT. It codes for CASSPLSNQPQHF.